This TCR beta chain appears in the sequencing data of a study of identifying expanded T cells in peripheral blood. Method: immunoSEQ multiplex PCR; TCRdb's copy keeps in-frame clones and lacks some. The table lists some 70,000 clones, 90% of them singletons. The length of the CDR3 is 13 residues. Germline CDR1 is MDHEN and CDR2 is SYDVKM. V lost 2 bases to trimming and J lost 4 bases, with 7 bases between them. The chain recombines TRBV28 with TRBJ2-3; D might be TRBD2 (5 bases). The material sequenced was blood. This clonotype originated in a person between 18 and 75 years old in good health. The CDR3 sequence is CASSLMGADTQYF. DNA for the CDR3: TGTGCCAGCAGTTTAATGGGAGCAGATACGCAGTATTTT.